This T cell receptor beta chain was recovered during a study of T cell responses to AZD1222 COVID-19 vaccine. Study conclusions and caveats: Donors, mostly white British, included more females; clonal diversity was possibly underestimated. Spike-wide vaccine-associated CD4 TCRs dominated at 160-218 and 743-854. Reports indicate that nearly half of spike-specific TCRs are directed at unmutated variant regions. Compared with day 0, the breadth and depth of the Spike-specific TCR repertoire rose significantly after two doses of AZD1222.

Here immunoSEQ multiplex PCR was the method, and the copy in TCRdb shows in-frame clones only, minus some. Of approximately 65,000 clones listed, 76% are singletons. Germline lookup yields CDR1 GTSNPN and CDR2 SVGIG (reference sequence). Trimming at V came to 0 bases and at J to 9 bases, leaving 7 bases not matched to a gene. The CDR3 has 14 amino acids. Of note for this clone: Antigen specificity is unknown.

The rearrangement joins TRBV30 to TRBJ2-1, with 8 bases matching TRBD2. Sequences were derived from peripheral blood, sampled on day 0 of AZD1222 vaccination. The clonotype was recovered from an adult in good health. CDR3 bases: TGTGCCTGGAGTGTCCGAACGGGAGGGGGTGAGCAGTTCTTC. This translates into CAWSVRTGGGEQFF. Full variable domain (outside the CDR3, taken from reference TRBV30 and TRBJ2-1): SQTIHQWPATLVQPVGSPLSLECTVEGTSNPNLYWYRQAAGRGLQLLFYSVGIGQISSEVPQNLSASRPQDRQFILSSKKLLLSDSGFYLCAWSVRTGGGEQFFGPGTRLTVL.